This record looks at one T cell receptor beta chain sequence and its context. Antigen unknown. The data are from a study of OX40 agonist ivuxolimab in advanced cancers. Looking at the study overall: Patients received the agonistic anti-OX40 (CD134) antibody ivuxolimab. Broader study findings: Certain nonresponding patients likewise had low normalized T-cell clonal expansion.

Trimming took 5 bases from V and 0 from J, leaving 13 bases between them. Germline loops: CDR1 SGHTA, CDR2 FQGTGA. The CDR3 length is 16 residues. Prior autoimmune disease or systemic immunosuppression barred patients. TCRdb's table, derived via immunoSEQ multiplex PCR, lists solely in-frame clones and lacks some. This sample has some 66,000 clones, with roughly 80% found just once. The sequenced sample was CD4+ or CD8+ T cells sorted from blood, obtained in a trial of the OX40 agonist ivuxolimab. V gene TRBV7-3 combines with J gene TRBJ2-2; perhaps TRBD1 as D (5 bases). This sequence was found in an adult with an advanced solid tumor such as melanoma, head and neck, liver or kidney cancer. The CDR3 sequence is CASSKTTVANTGELFF. The DNA for the CDR3 is TGTGCCAGCAGCAAAACGACAGTCGCGAACACCGGGGAGCTGTTTTTT. Full variable domain (outside the CDR3, taken from reference TRBV7-3 and TRBJ2-2): GAGVSQTPSNKVTEKGKYVELRCDPISGHTALYWYRQSLGQGPEFLIYFQGTGAADDSGLPNDRFFAVRPEGSVSTLKIQRTERGDSAVYLCASSKTTVANTGELFFGEGSRLTVL.